The 27 T cell receptor beta chains presented below share a single source sample, sequenced in a study of CD8+ T cells in alopecia areata. Once RNA had been extracted, it was reverse transcribed into cDNA to act as the sequencing template. Using immunoSEQ multiplex PCR, the repertoire was profiled, and TCRdb retains in-frame clones only, with some absent. The top ten clones hold 0.48% of a sample with about 200,000 clones, 30% to 40% of them seen once. Specified treatment: oral pan-JAK inhibitor, 5-10 mg twice daily. Source: CD4+ T cells sorted from blood, taken at roughly week 30, from a patient treated with tofacitinib. The receptors come from a human donor with alopecia areata.

The chain employs TRBV30 and TRBJ2-3, with TRBD2 identical over 11 bases. This CDR3 is 15 amino acids long. J gave up 0 bases and V 4 bases, and 3 bases lay outside the gene matches. Germline V gene lookup returns CDR1 GTSNPN and CDR2 SVGIG (reference sequence). The CDR3 region is CAWTGTSGSTDTQYF. CDR3 DNA: TGTGCCTGGACCGGGACTAGCGGCAGCACAGATACGCAGTATTTT.

This clone was counted only a few times. The rearrangement joins TRBV25-1 to TRBJ2-5; 11 bases line up with TRBD1. V lost 4 bases and J lost 5; bases outside the gene matches: 3. This CDR3 has 14 residues. Per germline, CDR1 MGHDK and CDR2 SYGVNS. In DNA, the CDR3 is TGTGCCAGCAGTGCCCGGGACAGGGGGGAGACCCAGTACTTC. As protein: CASSARDRGETQYF.

This rearrangement joins TRBV7-2 to TRBJ1-2; maybe TRBD1 (5 bases). This CDR3 contains 14 residues. The V end lost 0 bases, the J end lost 4 bases, and 9 bases lay between the germline ends. CDR1 and CDR2 (germline): SGHTA, FQGNSA. The CDR3 spells CASSLAFQGYGYTF. The CDR3 nucleotides are TGTGCCAGCAGCTTAGCGTTCCAGGGCTATGGCTACACCTTC. The full variable domain, completed using reference TRBV7-2 and TRBJ1-2, is GAGVSQSPSNKVTEKGKDVELRCDPISGHTALYWYRQSLGQGLEFLIYFQGNSAPDKSGLPSDRFSAERTGGSVSTLTIQRTQQEDSAVYLCASSLAFQGYGYTFGSGTRLTVV.

This clone was detected a few times. This chain joins TRBV25-1 and TRBJ2-5; D is ambiguous. CDR3 size: 11 residues. Looked up from germline, CDR1 is MGHDK and CDR2 is SYGVNS. The V end was cut by 7 bases, the J end by 5 bases, with 8 bases between. This chain's CDR3 is CASILRETQYF. For the CDR3, the DNA is TGTGCCAGCATTCTTAGGGAGACCCAGTACTTC.

The chain recombines TRBV5-1 with TRBJ2-1; 11 bases match TRBD2. J gave up 5 bases and V 0 bases, and 10 bases lay outside the gene matches. Germline assignment: CDR1 SGHRS and CDR2 YFSETQ. The CDR3 runs to 18 residues. The chain's CDR3 is CASSLGASGRSANNEQFF. CDR3 in DNA: TGCGCCAGCAGCTTGGGTGCTAGCGGGAGGTCCGCCAACAATGAGCAGTTCTTC. Supplemented by reference TRBV5-1 and TRBJ2-1, the full variable domain reads KAGVTQTPRYLIKTRGQQVTLSCSPISGHRSVSWYQQTPGQGLQFLFEYFSETQRNKGNFPGRFSGRQFSNSRSEMNVSTLELGDSALYLCASSLGASGRSANNEQFFGPGTRLTVL.

The V call is TRBV7-9, the J call TRBJ2-7; weak D call: TRBD1 (5 bases). The V end lost 4 bases, the J end lost 2 bases, and 15 bases lay between the germline ends. Germline CDR1 and CDR2: SEHNR and FQNEAQ (reference sequence). The length of the CDR3 is 15 residues. CDR3 amino acids: CASSSPARQTYEQYF. The CDR3 coding sequence is TGTGCCAGCAGCTCGCCGGCCCGACAGACCTACGAGCAGTACTTC. Full variable domain (remainder filled in from reference TRBV7-9 and TRBJ2-7): DTGVSQNPRHKITKRGQNVTFRCDPISEHNRLYWYRQTLGQGPEFLTYFQNEAQLEKSRLLSDRFSAERPKGSFSTLEIQRTEQGDSAMYLCASSSPARQTYEQYFGPGTRLTVT.

The chain carries TRBV5-1 and TRBJ2-7, with D maybe TRBD1 (5 bases). Germline V CDR1 and CDR2: SGHRS, YFSETQ. This CDR3 is built from 14 residues. Trimming removed 2 bases from V and 5 bases from J, with 14 bases in between. DNA of the CDR3: TGCGCCAGCAGCTTACCAGGTACAGGAGACGAGCAGTACTTC. The encoded protein is CASSLPGTGDEQYF.

There are a few counts of this clone. The chain combines TRBV4-2 with TRBJ2-7; weak D call: TRBD2 (6 bases). The CDR3 is 16 residues long. Trimming cost V 0 bases and J 0 bases, with 12 bases left between them. Germline-derived CDR1 and CDR2 are LGHNA and YNFKEQ. CDR3 DNA: TGTGCCAGCAGCCAAGATATGGGGGGACGCTCCTACGAGCAGTACTTC. Translation: CASSQDMGGRSYEQYF.

The V gene is TRBV4-2, the J gene TRBJ2-7, with 10 bases aligning to TRBD1. The CDR3 has 17 residues. Germline V lookup: CDR1 LGHNA, CDR2 YNFKEQ. The junction had 8 bases not matched to a gene; V was cut back by 0 bases and J by 3 bases. DNA of the CDR3: TGTGCCAGCAGCCAAGATGCAGGGGGACAGGGGCTCTACGAGCAGTACTTC. Encoded protein: CASSQDAGGQGLYEQYF.

The gene calls are TRBV27 and TRBJ2-3, with D unresolved. The CDR3 contains 15 residues. V gave up 6 bases and J gave up 8 bases, with 21 bases separating them. Germline CDR1 is MNHEY and CDR2 is SMNVEV (reference sequence). CDR3 nucleotide sequence: TGTGCCAGCAGCCCCAAGGGAAACTTGGGTGGTACGCAGTATTTT. Protein: CASSPKGNLGGTQYF.

This clone was observed a single time. This same CDR3 is encoded by further DNA sequences in the sample. This chain connects TRBV29-1 to TRBJ2-7; D might be TRBD1 or TRBD2, each matching 5 bases. CDR1 SQVTM and CDR2 ANQGSEA come from the germline V gene. V lost 6 bases and J 1 base, leaving 13 bases between the germline ends. The CDR3 is 13 residues long. The CDR3 bases are TGCAGCGTCGTCCGGGACGGGTCCTACGAGCAGTACTTC. It encodes CSVVRDGSYEQYF.

This clone was seen more than once but under ten times. The V and J genes are TRBV10-3 and TRBJ1-1, with D possibly TRBD1 on 6 matching bases. V lost 6 bases to trimming and J lost 1 base, with 9 bases between them. The CDR3 sequence is 13 residues long. CDR1 is ENHRY and CDR2 is SYGVKD in the germline V gene. The CDR3 spells CAISLTGNTEAFF. CDR3 DNA: TGTGCCATCAGCTTGACAGGGAACACTGAAGCTTTCTTT.

V gene TRBV7-2 combines with J gene TRBJ1-2; TRBD1 matches at 7 bases. The CDR3 has 13 amino acids. The V gene end was trimmed by 5 bases and the J gene end by 7 bases; junction bases not matched to a gene: 7. Germline assignment: CDR1 SGHTA and CDR2 FQGNSA. CDR3 nucleotides: TGTGCCAGCAGCCCGAGACAGGGCGGTGGCTACACCTTC. It codes for CASSPRQGGGYTF. The entire variable domain, with the rest obtained from reference TRBV7-2 and TRBJ1-2, is as follows: GAGVSQSPSNKVTEKGKDVELRCDPISGHTALYWYRQSLGQGLEFLIYFQGNSAPDKSGLPSDRFSAERTGGSVSTLTIQRTQQEDSAVYLCASSPRQGGGYTFGSGTRLTVV.

This chain links TRBV6-6 with TRBJ2-5; 8 bases agree with TRBD2. Germline V gene sequence: CDR1 MNHNY, CDR2 SVGAGI (reference sequence). CDR3 length: 14 amino acids. V lost 6 bases, J lost 2 bases, and 5 bases stayed unmatched. The CDR3: CASRPGGGQETQYF. The CDR3 DNA sequence: TGTGCCAGCAGACCGGGAGGGGGACAAGAGACCCAGTACTTC.

The rearrangement uses TRBV9 and TRBJ1-1; TRBD1 agrees at 9 bases. Germline-derived CDR1 and CDR2 are SGDLS and YYNGEE. Germline trimming cut 2 bases from V and 8 bases from J; bases unmatched to any gene: 7. CDR3 length equals 14 residues. The CDR3 sequence: CASSVSDRGVEAFF. CDR3 sequence (DNA): TGTGCCAGCAGCGTGTCGGACAGGGGAGTCGAAGCTTTCTTT.

The rearrangement joins TRBV11-2 to TRBJ2-5; D perhaps matches TRBD2 (5 bases). CDR1 SGHAT and CDR2 FQNNGV come from the germline V gene. The CDR3 runs 13 residues. V lost 1 base to trimming and J lost 5 bases, with 8 bases between them. The CDR3 region has the DNA TGTGCCAGCAGCTTAGCCGGGGTTGAGACCCAGTACTTC. Translated: CASSLAGVETQYF.

This clone was seen only a few times. V usage is TRBV18 and J usage is TRBJ1-1; 10 positions match TRBD1. With 4 bases clipped from V and 1 base from J, the junction kept 9 bases outside the gene matches. Germline assignment: CDR1 KGHSH and CDR2 LQKENI. The CDR3 spans 17 residues. The chain's CDR3 is CASSLSRDRGPNTEAFF. CDR3 in DNA: TGTGCCAGCTCACTGTCCCGGGACAGGGGTCCGAACACTGAAGCTTTCTTT.

The V gene is TRBV7-9, the J gene TRBJ2-5; possible D gene TRBD1, 5 bases. CDR3 length: 13 amino acids. Trimming cost V 5 bases and J 8 bases, with 15 bases left between them. The V gene's germline CDR1 is SEHNR and CDR2 FQNEAQ (reference sequence). The CDR3 loop is CASSPDSPPTQYF. The CDR3 nucleotides are TGTGCCAGCAGCCCAGACAGTCCCCCCACCCAGTACTTC.

This rearrangement joins TRBV14 to TRBJ1-1; D is possibly TRBD1 (6 bases). This CDR3 region has 14 residues. Germline assignment: CDR1 SGHDN and CDR2 FVKESK. Trimming removed 4 bases from V and 5 bases from J, with 14 bases in between. The CDR3 sequence: CASSRTGRGTEAFF. The DNA of the CDR3 is TGTGCCAGCAGCCGAACAGGGAGGGGTACTGAAGCTTTCTTT.

This rearrangement joins TRBV18 to TRBJ2-7; 8 nucleotides agree with TRBD2. Trimming at V came to 5 bases and at J to 1 base, leaving 7 bases not matched to a gene. The length of the CDR3 is 15 residues. Per germline, CDR1 KGHSH and CDR2 LQKENI. The CDR3 here is CASSALAAQSYEQYF. CDR3 DNA sequence: TGTGCCAGCTCAGCACTAGCGGCCCAATCCTACGAGCAGTACTTC.

This clone has ten or more counts. A read error may account for a junction end that differs from germline. This sequence joins TRBV6-6 and TRBJ2-7; 9 nucleotides line up with TRBD1. The CDR3 is 12 residues long. Germline assignment: CDR1 MNHNY and CDR2 SVGAGI (reference sequence). The CDR3 reads CASSHNPGQGHF. The CDR3, as DNA: TGTGCCAGCAGCCACAACCCGGGACAGGGACACTTC.

The genes are TRBV6-5 and TRBJ2-5, with D possibly matching TRBD1 (5 bases). Trimming removed 2 bases at V and 6 bases at J, with 16 bases between. Looked up from germline, CDR1 is MNHEY and CDR2 is SVGAGI. This CDR3 is 15 amino acids long. CDR3 in amino acids: CASSYTDRYGQTQYF. The CDR3 DNA sequence: TGTGCCAGCAGTTACACAGACAGATACGGACAGACCCAGTACTTC.

This clone occurred a few times. This CDR3 is CASSRNINLAWSSYNEQFF. The CDR3 DNA follows: TGTGCCAGCAGCCGCAATATCAACCTCGCTTGGTCCTCCTACAATGAGCAGTTCTTC. The V gene is TRBV14, the J gene TRBJ2-1; D is unclear. Germline assignment: CDR1 SGHDN and CDR2 FVKESK. V was shortened by 4 bases and J by 0 bases, with 22 bases between the two germline ends. This CDR3 spans 19 amino acids.

The J gene is TRBJ1-2, the V gene TRBV30; 10 positions match TRBD1. The germline CDR1 and CDR2 sequences are GTSNPN and SVGIG (reference sequence). CDR3 length: 14 residues. Trimming cost V 3 bases and J 4 bases; bases outside gene matches: 5. The CDR3 region is CAWRRQGAGYGYTF. CDR3 nucleotide sequence: TGTGCCTGGAGGCGACAGGGGGCCGGCTATGGCTACACCTTC.

This clone was detected a few times. The chain is built from TRBV14 and TRBJ2-1; D ambiguous. The V end lost 6 bases, the J end lost 9 bases, and 9 bases lay between the germline ends. The germline CDR1 and CDR2 sequences are SGHDN and FVKESK. This CDR3 comprises 11 residues. This chain's CDR3 is CASSGASEQFF. Written as DNA, the CDR3 is TGTGCCAGCAGTGGAGCGAGTGAGCAGTTCTTC. The full variable domain, rest sourced from reference TRBV14 and TRBJ2-1, is EAGVTQFPSHSVIEKGQTVTLRCDPISGHDNLYWYRRVMGKEIKFLLHFVKESKQDESGMPNNRFLAERTGGTYSTLKVQPAELEDSGVYFCASSGASEQFFGPGTRLTVL.

This clone has a single count. This chain links TRBV5-1 with TRBJ1-2; D ambiguous. Germline CDR1 is SGHRS and CDR2 is YFSETQ. V dropped 7 bases and J dropped 4 bases, with 8 bases sitting between them. This CDR3 region has 11 residues. As DNA, the CDR3 is TGCGCCAGCCGAGACACCTATGGCTACACCTTC. It specifies CASRDTYGYTF. Full variable domain (remainder filled in from reference TRBV5-1 and TRBJ1-2): KAGVTQTPRYLIKTRGQQVTLSCSPISGHRSVSWYQQTPGQGLQFLFEYFSETQRNKGNFPGRFSGRQFSNSRSEMNVSTLELGDSALYLCASRDTYGYTFGSGTRLTVV.

The J gene is TRBJ1-2, the V gene TRBV2; 7 positions agree with TRBD1. CDR1 and CDR2 from the germline V gene are SNHLY and FYNNEI. Losses at the gene ends were 6 bases for V and 2 bases for J; bases not matched to a gene: 12. The CDR3 sequence is 16 residues long. The CDR3 DNA reads as TGTGCCAGCAGCCAACAAAAGGGGGCCGGGAACTATGGCTACACCTTC. Translation gives CASSQQKGAGNYGYTF. Full variable domain (outside the CDR3, taken from reference TRBV2 and TRBJ1-2): EPEVTQTPSHQVTQMGQEVILRCVPISNHLYFYWYRQILGQKVEFLVSFYNNEISEKSEIFDDQFSVERPDGSNFTLKIRSTKLEDSAMYFCASSQQKGAGNYGYTFGSGTRLTVV.